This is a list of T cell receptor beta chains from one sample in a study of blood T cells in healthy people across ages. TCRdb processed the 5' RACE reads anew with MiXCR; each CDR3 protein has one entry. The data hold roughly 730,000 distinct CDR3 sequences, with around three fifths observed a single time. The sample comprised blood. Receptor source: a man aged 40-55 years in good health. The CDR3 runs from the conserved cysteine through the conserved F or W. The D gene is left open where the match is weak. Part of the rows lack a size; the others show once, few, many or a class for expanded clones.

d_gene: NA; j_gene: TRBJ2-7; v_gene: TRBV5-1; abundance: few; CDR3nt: TGCGCCAGCAGCTTGACAGGGCATAGTTACGTGAAGTCCTACGAGCAGTACTTC; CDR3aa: CASSLTGHSYVKSYEQYF
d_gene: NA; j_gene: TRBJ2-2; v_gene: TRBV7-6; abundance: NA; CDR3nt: TGTGCCAGCAGCTTAGTCCCCGCAGGGCCCCCGAACACCGGGGAGCTGTTTTTT; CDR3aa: CASSLVPAGPPNTGELFF
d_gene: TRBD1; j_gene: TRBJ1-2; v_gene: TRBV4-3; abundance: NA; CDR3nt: TGCGCCAGCAGCCAAAATCGGGACAGTACGCAGACGAGGTATGGCTACACCTTC; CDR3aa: CASSQNRDSTQTRYGYTF
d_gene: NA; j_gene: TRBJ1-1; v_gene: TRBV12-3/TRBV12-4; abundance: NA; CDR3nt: TGTGCCAGCAGTTTAAGTCTTCGACAGAACACTGAAGCTTTCTTT; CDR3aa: CASSLSLRQNTEAFF
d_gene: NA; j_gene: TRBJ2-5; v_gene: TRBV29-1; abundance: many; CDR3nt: TGCAGCGTTGAAGATCTAGAGACCCAGTACTTC; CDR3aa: CSVEDLETQYF
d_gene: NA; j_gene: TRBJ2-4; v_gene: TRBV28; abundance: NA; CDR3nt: TGTGCCAGCAGACGGGATAGAGTGATTCAGTACTTC; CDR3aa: CASRRDRVIQYF
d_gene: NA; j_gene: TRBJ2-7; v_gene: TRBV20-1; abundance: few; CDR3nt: TGCAGTGCTAGAGATATGATGGACAGTACCTACGAGCAGTACTTC; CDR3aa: CSARDMMDSTYEQYF
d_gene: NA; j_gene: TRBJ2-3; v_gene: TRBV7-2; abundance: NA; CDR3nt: TGTGCCAGCAGCTTAGCTGACAGGCTAAGCACAGATACGCAGTATTTT; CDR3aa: CASSLADRLSTDTQYF
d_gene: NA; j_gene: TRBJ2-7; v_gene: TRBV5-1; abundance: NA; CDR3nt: TGCGCCAGCAGCTTGGGTCTGGGGCATGATTACGAGCAGTACTTC; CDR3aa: CASSLGLGHDYEQYF
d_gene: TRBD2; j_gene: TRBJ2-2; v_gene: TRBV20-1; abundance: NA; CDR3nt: TGCAGTGCACCCAGCGGGGGGGTCACCGGGGAGCTGTTTTTT; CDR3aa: CSAPSGGVTGELFF
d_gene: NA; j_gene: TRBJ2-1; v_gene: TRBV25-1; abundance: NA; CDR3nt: TGTGCCAGCAGTGAATTGGGGGTAGTGCCGTACAATGAGCAGTTCTTC; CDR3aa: CASSELGVVPYNEQFF
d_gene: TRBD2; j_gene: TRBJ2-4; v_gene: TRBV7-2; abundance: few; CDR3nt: TGTGCCAGCAGAGGAGTACCGGGACTAGCGGCAGGGGGTACCAAAAACATTCAGTACTTC; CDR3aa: CASRGVPGLAAGGTKNIQYF
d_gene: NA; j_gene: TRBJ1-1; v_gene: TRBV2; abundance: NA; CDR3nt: TGTGCCAGCAGCAGACAGGAACAAGCTTTCTTT; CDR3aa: CASSRQEQAFF
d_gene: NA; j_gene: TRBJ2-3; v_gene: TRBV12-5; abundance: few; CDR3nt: TGTGCTAGTGGTTTGCGCGCCACGCGGACATCCACAGATACGCAGTATTTT; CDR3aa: CASGLRATRTSTDTQYF
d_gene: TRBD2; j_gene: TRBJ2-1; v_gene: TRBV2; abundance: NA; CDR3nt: TGTGCCAGCAATCTAGCGGTGTACAATGAGCAGTTCTTT; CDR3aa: CASNLAVYNEQFF
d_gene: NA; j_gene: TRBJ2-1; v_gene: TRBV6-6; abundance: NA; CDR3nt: TGTGCCAGCAGTGACAGCAGGGTAGATGAGCAGTTCTTC; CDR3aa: CASSDSRVDEQFF
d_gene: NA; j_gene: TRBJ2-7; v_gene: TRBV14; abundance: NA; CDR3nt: TGTGCCAGCAGCCAAGAAGTGCTACGGGACGAGCAGTACTTC; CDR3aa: CASSQEVLRDEQYF
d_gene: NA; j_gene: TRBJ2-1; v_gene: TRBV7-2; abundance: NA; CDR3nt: TGTGCCAGCAGCTTACAAGCCCGGCGAAATGAGCAGTTCTTC; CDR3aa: CASSLQARRNEQFF
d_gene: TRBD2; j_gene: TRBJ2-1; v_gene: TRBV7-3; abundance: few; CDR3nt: TGTGCCAGCAGCCAAGCGGGAGCTTCGGATGAGCAGTTCTTC; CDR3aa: CASSQAGASDEQFF
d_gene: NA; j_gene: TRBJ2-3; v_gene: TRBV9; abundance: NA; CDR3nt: TGTGCCAGCAGCGCGGACAGCGCAAACACAGATACGCAGTATTTT; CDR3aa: CASSADSANTDTQYF
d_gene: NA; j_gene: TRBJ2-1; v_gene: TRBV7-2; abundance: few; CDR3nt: TGTGCCAGCAGCCGCCGGGATGCTAGGGCGGGACGGTACAATGAGCAGTTCTTC; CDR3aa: CASSRRDARAGRYNEQFF
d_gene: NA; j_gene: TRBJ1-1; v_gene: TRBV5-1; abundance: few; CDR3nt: TGCGCCAGCAGCGACGTCGGGGACCCTAACACTGAAGCTTTCTTT; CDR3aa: CASSDVGDPNTEAFF
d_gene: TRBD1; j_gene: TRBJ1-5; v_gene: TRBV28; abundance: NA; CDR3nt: TGTGCCAGCAGTCTCCTTGGGGACAGGGTCGTGAAGGGTGGCAATCAGCCCCAGCATTTT; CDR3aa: CASSLLGDRVVKGGNQPQHF
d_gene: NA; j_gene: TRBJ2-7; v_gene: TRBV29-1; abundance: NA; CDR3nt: TGCAGCGTTGAGACGGAGACTCCCTACGAGCAGTACTTC; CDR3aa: CSVETETPYEQYF
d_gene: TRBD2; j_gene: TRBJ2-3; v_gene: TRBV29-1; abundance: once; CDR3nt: TGCAGCGTCCTCACTGGACTAGCGGGAGGGACCGGCGCGGGGGATACGCAGTATTTT; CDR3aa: CSVLTGLAGGTGAGDTQYF
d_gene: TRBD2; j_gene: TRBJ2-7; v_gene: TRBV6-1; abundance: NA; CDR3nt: TGTGCCAGCGCGTTCGGACTAGCGGGGGTCCGATACGAGCAGTACTTC; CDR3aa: CASAFGLAGVRYEQYF
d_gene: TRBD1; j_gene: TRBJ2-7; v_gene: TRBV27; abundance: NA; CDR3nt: TGTGCCAGCCGACCTCGGGGACAGGGGTCATCCTACGAGCAGTACTTC; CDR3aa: CASRPRGQGSSYEQYF
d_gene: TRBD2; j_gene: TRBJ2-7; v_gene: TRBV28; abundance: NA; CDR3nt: TGTGCCAGCAGGGGGACTAGCGGGGCCATCTACGAGCAGTACTTC; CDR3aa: CASRGTSGAIYEQYF
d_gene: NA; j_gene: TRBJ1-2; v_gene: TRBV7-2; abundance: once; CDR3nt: TGTGCCAGCAGCTTAGCGGAGGGAGGGTCCTATGGCTACACCTTC; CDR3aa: CASSLAEGGSYGYTF
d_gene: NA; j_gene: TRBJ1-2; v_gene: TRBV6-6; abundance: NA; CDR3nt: TGTGCCAGCAAATCAGGCAACTGTGGCTACACCTTC; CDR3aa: CASKSGNCGYTF
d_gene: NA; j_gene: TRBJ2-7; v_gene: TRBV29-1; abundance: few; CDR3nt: TGCAGCGCTCTAGGAGAGAGTGAGCAGTACTTC; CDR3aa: CSALGESEQYF
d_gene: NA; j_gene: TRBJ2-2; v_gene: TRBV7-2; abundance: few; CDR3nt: TGTGCCAGCAGCTTAGCGGGAATTAACACCGGGGAGCTGTTTTTT; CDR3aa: CASSLAGINTGELFF
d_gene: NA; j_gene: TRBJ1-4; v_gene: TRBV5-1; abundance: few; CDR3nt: TGCGCCAGCAGCTTGTCGGGTCTCAGTTCGGAAAAACTGTTTTTT; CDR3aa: CASSLSGLSSEKLFF
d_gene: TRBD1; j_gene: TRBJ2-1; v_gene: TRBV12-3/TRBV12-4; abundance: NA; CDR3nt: TGTGCCAGCAGTATAAGGACAGGGGAGAATGAGCAGTTCTTC; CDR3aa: CASSIRTGENEQFF
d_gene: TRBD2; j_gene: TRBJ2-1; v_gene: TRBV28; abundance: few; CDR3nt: TGTGCCAGCAGTTTTGGCGGGAGCGGCAATGAGCAGTTCTTC; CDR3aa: CASSFGGSGNEQFF
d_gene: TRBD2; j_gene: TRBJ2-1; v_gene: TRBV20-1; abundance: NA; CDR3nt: TGCAGTGCTAGAGGTATACGGACTAGCGGGAGTAATGAGCAGTTCTTC; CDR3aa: CSARGIRTSGSNEQFF
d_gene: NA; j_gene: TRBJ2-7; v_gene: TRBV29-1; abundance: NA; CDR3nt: TGCAGCGTTGCCCTGGTTTCGGACGAGCAGTACTTC; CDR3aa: CSVALVSDEQYF
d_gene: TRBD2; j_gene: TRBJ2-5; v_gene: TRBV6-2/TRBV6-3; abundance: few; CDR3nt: TGTGCCAGCAGTCCCCGGGGGGAGTACCAAGAGACCCAGTACTTC; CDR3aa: CASSPRGEYQETQYF
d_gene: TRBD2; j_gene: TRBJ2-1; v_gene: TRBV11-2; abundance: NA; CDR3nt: TGTGCCAGCAGCTCCTTGACTAGCGGGAGGGTCTATGAGCAGTTCTTC; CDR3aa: CASSSLTSGRVYEQFF
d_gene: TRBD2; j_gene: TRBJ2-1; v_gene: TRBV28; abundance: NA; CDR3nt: TGTGCCAGCAGTGCGCTAGCGGGGGATCAGGATGAGCAGTTCTTC; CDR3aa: CASSALAGDQDEQFF
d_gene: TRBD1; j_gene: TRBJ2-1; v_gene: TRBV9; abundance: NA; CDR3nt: TGTGCCAGCAGCGGAGGACAGGGCCGCGGGGAGCCGAAAAGCTCCTACAATGAGCAGTTCTTC; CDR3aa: CASSGGQGRGEPKSSYNEQFF
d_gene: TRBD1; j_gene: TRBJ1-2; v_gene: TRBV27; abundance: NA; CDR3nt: TGTGCCAGCAGTTCCTGGGACAGGGGAGCAGACTATGGCTACACCTTC; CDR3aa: CASSSWDRGADYGYTF
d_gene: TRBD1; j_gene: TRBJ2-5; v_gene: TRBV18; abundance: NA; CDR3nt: TGTGCCAGCACGGGACAGGGACTACTCCAAGAGACCCAGTACTTC; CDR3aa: CASTGQGLLQETQYF
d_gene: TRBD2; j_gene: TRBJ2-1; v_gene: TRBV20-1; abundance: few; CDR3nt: TGCAGTGTCCCACTAGCGGGAGGGTCCTACAATGAGCAGTTCTTC; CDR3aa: CSVPLAGGSYNEQFF
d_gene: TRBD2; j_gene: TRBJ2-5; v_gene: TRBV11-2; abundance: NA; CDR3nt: TGTGTCAGCAGCTTCGGTTCGTTCTGGCGGGAGGTGTTACGAAAGACCCAGTACTTC; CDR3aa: CVSSFGSFWREVLRKTQYF
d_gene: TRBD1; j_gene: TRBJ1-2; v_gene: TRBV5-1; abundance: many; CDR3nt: TGCGCCAGCAGCTGGGACAGAGGGAATGGCTACACCTTC; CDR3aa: CASSWDRGNGYTF
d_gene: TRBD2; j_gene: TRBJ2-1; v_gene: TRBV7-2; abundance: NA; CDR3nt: TGTGCCAGCAGCTTAGGGCCTAGCGGGAGCAATGAGCAGTTCTTC; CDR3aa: CASSLGPSGSNEQFF
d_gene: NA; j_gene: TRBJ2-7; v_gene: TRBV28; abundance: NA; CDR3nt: TGTGCCAGCAGTTTATGCGTCGAAGGAGTTTGGACCCGGTCCTACGAGCAGTACTTC; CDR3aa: CASSLCVEGVWTRSYEQYF
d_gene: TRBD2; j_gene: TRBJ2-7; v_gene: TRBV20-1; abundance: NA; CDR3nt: TGCAGTGCTAGGGCCCGGACTAGCTCCTACGAGCAGTACTTC; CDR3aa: CSARARTSSYEQYF
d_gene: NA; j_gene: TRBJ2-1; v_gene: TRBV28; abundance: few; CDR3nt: TGTGCCAGCACCGGGGATTTGAACAATGAGCAGTTCTTC; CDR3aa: CASTGDLNNEQFF
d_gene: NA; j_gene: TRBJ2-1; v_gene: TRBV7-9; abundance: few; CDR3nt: TGTGCCAGCAGCTGGGGGGTCGATGAGCAGTTCTTC; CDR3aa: CASSWGVDEQFF
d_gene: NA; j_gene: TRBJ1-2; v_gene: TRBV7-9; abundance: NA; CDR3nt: TGTGCCAGCAGCACAACCCAGGGCACAGGCTACTATGGCTACACCTTC; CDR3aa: CASSTTQGTGYYGYTF
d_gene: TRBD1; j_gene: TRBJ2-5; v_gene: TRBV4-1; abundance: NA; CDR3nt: TGCGCCAGCAGCCAGATCAAAAGCCGGGACAGGATTGAAGAGCAGTACTTC; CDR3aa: CASSQIKSRDRIEEQYF
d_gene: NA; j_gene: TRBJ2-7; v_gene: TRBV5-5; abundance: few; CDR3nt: TGTGCCAGCAGTTTCGGACCGAGCTCCTACGAGCAGTACTTC; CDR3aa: CASSFGPSSYEQYF
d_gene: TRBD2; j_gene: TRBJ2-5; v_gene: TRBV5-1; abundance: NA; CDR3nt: TGCGCCAGCAGCTTGACGGCAGGGGCTAGCGGGGAGACCCAGTACTTC; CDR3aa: CASSLTAGASGETQYF
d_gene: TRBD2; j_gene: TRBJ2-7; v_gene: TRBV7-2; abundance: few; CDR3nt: TGTGCCAGCAGCTTCAAGCGGGGGGGCTATGAGCAGTACTTC; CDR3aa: CASSFKRGGYEQYF
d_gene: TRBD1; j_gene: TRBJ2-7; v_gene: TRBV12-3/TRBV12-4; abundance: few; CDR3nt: TGTGCCAGCAGCCGGGACAGGGCACTCGAGCAGTACTTC; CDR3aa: CASSRDRALEQYF